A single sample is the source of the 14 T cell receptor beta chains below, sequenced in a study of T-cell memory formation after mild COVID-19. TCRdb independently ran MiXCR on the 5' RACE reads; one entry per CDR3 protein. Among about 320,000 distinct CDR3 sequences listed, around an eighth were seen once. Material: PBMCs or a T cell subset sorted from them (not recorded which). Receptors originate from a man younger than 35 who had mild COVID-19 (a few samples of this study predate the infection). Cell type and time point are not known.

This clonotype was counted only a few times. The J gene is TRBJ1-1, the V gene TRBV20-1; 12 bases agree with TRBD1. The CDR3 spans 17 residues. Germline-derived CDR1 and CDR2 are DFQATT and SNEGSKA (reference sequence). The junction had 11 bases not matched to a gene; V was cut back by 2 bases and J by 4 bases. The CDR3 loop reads CSARPPGTGGSGTEAFF. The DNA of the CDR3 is TGCAGTGCTAGACCTCCCGGGACAGGGGGCAGCGGCACTGAAGCTTTCTTT.

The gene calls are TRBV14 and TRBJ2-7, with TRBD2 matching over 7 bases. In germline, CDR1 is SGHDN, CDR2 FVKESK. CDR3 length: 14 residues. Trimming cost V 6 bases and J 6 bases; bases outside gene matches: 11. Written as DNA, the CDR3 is TGTGCCAGCAGTCCGGGGCTGCCGGGAGGCGAGCAGTACTTC. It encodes CASSPGLPGGEQYF.

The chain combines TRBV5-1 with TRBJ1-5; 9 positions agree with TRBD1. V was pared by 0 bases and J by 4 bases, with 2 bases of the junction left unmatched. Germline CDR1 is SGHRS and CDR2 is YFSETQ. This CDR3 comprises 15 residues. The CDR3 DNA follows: TGCGCCAGCAGCTTGGAAGGACAGGGGAATCAGCCCCAGCATTTT. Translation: CASSLEGQGNQPQHF.

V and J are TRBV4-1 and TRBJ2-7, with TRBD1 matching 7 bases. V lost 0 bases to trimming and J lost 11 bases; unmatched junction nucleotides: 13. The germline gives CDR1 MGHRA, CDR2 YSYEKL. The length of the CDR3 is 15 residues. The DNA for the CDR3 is TGCGCCAGCAGCCAAGAGTATCGAAAGGGGGCTGGGGAGTACTTC. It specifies CASSQEYRKGAGEYF.

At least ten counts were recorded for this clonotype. CDR3 loop: CASSDRQVRGTGELFF. CDR3 coding DNA: TGCGCCAGCAGCGACCGACAGGTTCGCGGTACCGGGGAGCTGTTTTTT. This chain connects TRBV4-3 to TRBJ2-2; a possible D gene is TRBD1 (6 bases). The CDR3 extends over 16 amino acids. The V gene's germline CDR1 is LGHNA and CDR2 YSLEER. Trimming left V 5 bases short and J 5 bases short, with 18 bases between.

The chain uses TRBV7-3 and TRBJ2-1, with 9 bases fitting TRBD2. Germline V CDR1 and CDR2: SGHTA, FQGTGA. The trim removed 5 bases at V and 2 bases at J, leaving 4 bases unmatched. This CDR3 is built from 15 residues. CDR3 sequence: CASSVSGGPYNEQFF. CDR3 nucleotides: TGTGCCAGCAGCGTAAGCGGGGGGCCCTACAATGAGCAGTTCTTC.

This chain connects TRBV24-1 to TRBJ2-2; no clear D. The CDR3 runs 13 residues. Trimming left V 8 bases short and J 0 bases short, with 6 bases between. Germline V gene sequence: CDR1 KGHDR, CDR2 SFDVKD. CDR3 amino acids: CATKDANTGELFF. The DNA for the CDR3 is TGTGCCACCAAAGACGCGAACACCGGGGAGCTGTTTTTT.

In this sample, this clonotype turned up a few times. As DNA, the CDR3 is TGTGCCAGCAGTTCCAGGGGGCGCGGGTACGAGCAGTACTTC. It translates to CASSSRGRGYEQYF. The J gene is TRBJ2-7, the V gene TRBV6-5, with TRBD1 matching over 8 bases. Losses at the gene ends were 4 bases for V and 4 bases for J; bases not matched to a gene: 6. The CDR3 covers 14 residues. The germline V gene has CDR1 MNHEY and CDR2 SVGAGI.

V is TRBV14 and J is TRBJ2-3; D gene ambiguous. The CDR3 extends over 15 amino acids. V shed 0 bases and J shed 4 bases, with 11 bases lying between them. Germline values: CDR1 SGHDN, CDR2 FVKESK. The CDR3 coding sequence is TGTGCCAGCAGCCAAGATCGGGTGCGTGCAGATACGCAGTATTTT. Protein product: CASSQDRVRADTQYF.

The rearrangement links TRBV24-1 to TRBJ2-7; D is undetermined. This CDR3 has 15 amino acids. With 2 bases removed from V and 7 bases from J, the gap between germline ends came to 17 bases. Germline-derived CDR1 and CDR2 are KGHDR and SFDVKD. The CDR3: CATSDSPNPTWEQYV. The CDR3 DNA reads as TGTGCCACCAGTGATTCACCCAACCCTACCTGGGAGCAGTACGTC.

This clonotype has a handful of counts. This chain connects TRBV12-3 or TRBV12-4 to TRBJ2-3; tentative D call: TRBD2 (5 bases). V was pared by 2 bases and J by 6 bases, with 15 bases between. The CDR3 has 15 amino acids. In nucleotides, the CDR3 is TGTGCCAGCAGTTTATCCGGGGTAGCCGTGGATACGCAGTATTTT. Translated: CASSLSGVAVDTQYF.

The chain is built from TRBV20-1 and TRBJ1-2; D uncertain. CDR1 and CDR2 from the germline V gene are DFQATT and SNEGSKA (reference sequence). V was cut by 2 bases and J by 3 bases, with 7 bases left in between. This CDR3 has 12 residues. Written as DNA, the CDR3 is TGCAGTGCTAGAAACAACGACTATGGCTACACCTTC. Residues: CSARNNDYGYTF.

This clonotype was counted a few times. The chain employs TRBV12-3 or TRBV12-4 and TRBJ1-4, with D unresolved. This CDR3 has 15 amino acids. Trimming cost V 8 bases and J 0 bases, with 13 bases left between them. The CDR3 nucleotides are TGTGCCAGCCTTGAAGGCACCGCAACTAATGAAAAACTGTTTTTT. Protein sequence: CASLEGTATNEKLFF.

The CDR3 loop is CASSQDGSPEQYF. The CDR3, as DNA: TGCGCCAGCAGCCAAGATGGGTCGCCCGAGCAGTACTTC. The rearrangement uses TRBV4-1 and TRBJ2-7; the D is unclear. The CDR3 sequence is 13 residues long. From germline, CDR1 is MGHRA and CDR2 YSYEKL. Trimming pared 0 bases from V and 6 bases from J, leaving 9 bases between.